This TCR beta chain was captured by sequencing in a study of CD8 T cells in Susac syndrome. The authors reverse transcribed roughly 0.5 to 1 ug RNA with random hexamers. MiXCR, run by TCRdb on the immunoSEQ multiplex PCR reads, gives a single entry per CDR3 protein. The sample has a few hundred thousand distinct CDR3 sequences, roughly 96% seen once. The germline V and J ends were trimmed by 2 bases and 5 bases, with 7 bases remaining between them. In germline, CDR1 is SQVTM, CDR2 ANQGSEA. The CDR3 has 11 amino acids. Sequenced sample: CD4+ T cells from PBMCs. The chain uses TRBV29-1 and TRBJ2-7; D remains unclear. The receptor's source is a human donor with multiple sclerosis. CDR3 nucleotide sequence: TGCAGCGTTGAATTTAGCAACGAGCAGTACTTC. This gives the protein CSVEFSNEQYF.